The 23 T cell receptor beta chains in this list originate from one sample, sequenced in a study of blood T cell repertoires in COVID-19. The assay was immunoSEQ multiplex PCR, and TCRdb's table has in-frame clones only and misses some. Among around 64,000 clones, roughly 70% were seen once, and the ten largest hold roughly 49%. The sample taken for sequencing was PBMCs or T cells enriched from blood (not recorded which). Every receptor here comes from a woman aged 55-70 years who had been exposed to COVID-19.

The CDR3 protein is CARHPGKNSGLAGPYEQYF. The CDR3 nucleotides are TGCGCCAGACACCCCGGGAAAAACTCGGGACTAGCGGGTCCCTACGAGCAGTACTTC. The chain couples TRBV23-1 to TRBJ2-7; 12 nucleotides match TRBD2. TRBV23-1 is an open reading frame whose function is uncertain. J lost 2 bases, V lost 9 bases, and 20 bases had no gene match. The CDR3 is 19 residues long.

The chain uses TRBV11-2 and TRBJ2-1; no definite D call. In germline, CDR1 is SGHAT, CDR2 FQNNGV. V lost 5 bases to trimming and J lost 10 bases, with 9 bases between them. This CDR3 spans 11 amino acids. In DNA form, the CDR3 reads TGTGCCAGCAGCCCAAGAGAAGAGCAGTTCTTC. As protein: CASSPREEQFF.

The chain is built from TRBV30 and TRBJ1-2; unclear D gene. Trimming pared 0 bases from V and 8 bases from J, leaving 10 bases between. The CDR3 totals 12 residues. Germline V gene data show CDR1 as GTSNPN and CDR2 as SVGIG (reference sequence). The CDR3 loop reads CAWSVEARGYTF. CDR3 nucleotides: TGTGCCTGGAGTGTAGAAGCGAGAGGCTACACCTTC.

The rearrangement links TRBV16 to TRBJ1-4; TRBD1 matches at 9 bases. V lost 2 bases and J lost 7; bases outside the gene matches: 5. This CDR3 comprises 15 residues. The germline gives CDR1 KGHSY, CDR2 FQNENV. CDR3 coding DNA: TGTGCCAGCAGCCAACGGACAGGGGTGGTTGAAAAACTGTTTTTT. Translating gives CASSQRTGVVEKLFF.

On this clone: The junction differs from germline at one of its ends, possibly a read error. The V and J genes are TRBV20-1 and TRBJ2-3; TRBD2 might be the D (6 bases). The CDR3 spans 17 residues. Per germline, CDR1 DFQATT and CDR2 SNEGSKA (reference sequence). The CDR3 sequence: CSASYVAGRGNLNTQYF. In DNA, the CDR3 is TGCAGCGCTAGTTATGTGGCGGGACGAGGGAATTTAAATACGCAGTATTTT.

This chain joins TRBV27 and TRBJ1-2; D is unresolved. Per germline, CDR1 MNHEY and CDR2 SMNVEV (reference sequence). The CDR3 length is 10 residues. V lost 5 bases to trimming and J lost 8 bases, with 6 bases between them. This chain's CDR3 is CASSGLGYTF. Here the CDR3 DNA reads TGTGCCAGCAGTGGCTTAGGCTACACCTTC.

This clone was seen a handful of times. This chain connects TRBV24-1 to TRBJ2-2; 9 bases match TRBD1. This CDR3 is 16 amino acids long. V shed 7 bases, J shed 5 bases, and the junction held 10 bases outside the gene matches. The germline gives CDR1 KGHDR, CDR2 SFDVKD. The CDR3 here is CATSIGGTGKTGELFF. CDR3 nucleotide sequence: TGTGCCACCAGCATAGGTGGGACAGGGAAGACCGGGGAGCTGTTTTTT.

The chain carries TRBV9 and TRBJ2-1; D is ambiguous. The V end lost 3 bases, the J end lost 7 bases, and 17 bases lay between the germline ends. From germline, CDR1 is SGDLS and CDR2 YYNGEE. This CDR3 comprises 15 residues. CDR3 bases: TGTGCCAGCAGCGCGGCCGCGATACTATCTAATGAGCAGTTCTTC. It is translated as CASSAAAILSNEQFF.

The chain employs TRBV11-2 and TRBJ1-5; 8 nucleotides align to TRBD1. With V trimmed by 4 bases and J by 7 bases, 6 bases remained unmatched. Per germline, CDR1 SGHAT and CDR2 FQNNGV. The CDR3 has 14 amino acids. Here the CDR3 reads CASSSHQGAQPQHF. The CDR3, as DNA: TGTGCCAGCAGCTCCCACCAGGGGGCCCAGCCCCAGCATTTT.

Only a few counts were recorded for this clone. The chain is built from TRBV30 and TRBJ1-5; TRBD1 aligns across 9 bases. The CDR3 consists of 14 residues. The J segment lost 6 bases and the V segment lost 0 bases, leaving 3 bases of the junction unmatched. The germline V gene encodes CDR1 GTSNPN and CDR2 SVGIG (reference sequence). CDR3 sequence: CAWSVGGQGQPQHF. In DNA, the CDR3 is TGTGCCTGGAGTGTAGGGGGACAGGGTCAGCCCCAGCATTTT.

The rearrangement joins TRBV19 to TRBJ2-7; 14 bases match TRBD2. The germline V gene encodes CDR1 LNHDA and CDR2 SQIVND (reference sequence). The J segment lost 0 bases and the V segment lost 5 bases, leaving 0 bases of the junction unmatched. The CDR3 runs 15 residues. Here the CDR3 reads CASSGTSGGSYEQYF. The CDR3, as DNA: TGTGCCAGTAGTGGGACTAGCGGGGGCTCCTACGAGCAGTACTTC.

The chain combines TRBV5-1 with TRBJ2-1, with 10 positions matching TRBD2. Germline V gene data show CDR1 as SGHRS and CDR2 as YFSETQ. The V gene end was trimmed by 0 bases and the J gene end by 5 bases; junction bases not matched to a gene: 8. CDR3 length: 17 amino acids. The chain's CDR3 is CASSLGPSGGADNEQFF. CDR3 bases: TGCGCCAGCAGCTTGGGCCCCAGCGGGGGGGCGGACAATGAGCAGTTCTTC.

This clone was counted between two and nine times. The chain recombines TRBV7-9 with TRBJ2-1; a possible D gene is TRBD2 (5 bases). The germline CDR1 and CDR2 sequences are SEHNR and FQNEAQ (reference sequence). Trimming left V 3 bases short and J 6 bases short, with 12 bases between. The CDR3 has 14 amino acids. CDR3 DNA: TGTGCCAGCAGCTTGGAGTATCGGGGCAATGAGCAGTTCTTC. Translating it yields CASSLEYRGNEQFF. The whole variable domain, filled in from reference TRBV7-9 and TRBJ2-1, reads DTGVSQNPRHKITKRGQNVTFRCDPISEHNRLYWYRQTLGQGPEFLTYFQNEAQLEKSRLLSDRFSAERPKGSFSTLEIQRTEQGDSAMYLCASSLEYRGNEQFFGPGTRLTVL.

The J gene is TRBJ1-2, the V gene TRBV28; 8 bases match TRBD1. The CDR3 runs 12 residues. Losses at the gene ends were 6 bases for V and 5 bases for J; bases not matched to a gene: 2. Germline V gene lookup returns CDR1 MDHEN and CDR2 SYDVKM. This CDR3 reads CASSRTGYGYTF. As DNA, the CDR3 is TGTGCCAGCAGCCGGACAGGGTATGGCTACACCTTC.

The CDR3: CASRQGGYGYTF. DNA of the CDR3: TGTGCCTCCAGACAGGGTGGCTATGGCTACACCTTC. The chain couples TRBV30 to TRBJ1-2; 7 positions match TRBD1. Germline V lookup: CDR1 GTSNPN, CDR2 SVGIG (reference sequence). J gave up 4 bases and V 7 bases, and 6 bases lay outside the gene matches. The CDR3 sequence is 12 residues long.

Only a few counts were recorded for this clone. The chain has TRBV7-2 and TRBJ2-1; 8 bases line up with TRBD2. J lost 5 bases, V lost 5 bases, and 8 bases had no gene match. Germline CDR1 reads SGHTA; CDR2 reads FQGNSA. The length of the CDR3 is 15 residues. This CDR3 is CASSLSGGGHNEQFF. The DNA of the CDR3 is TGTGCCAGCAGCCTCTCGGGGGGGGGACACAATGAGCAGTTCTTC. The variable domain in full, completed from reference TRBV7-2 and TRBJ2-1, reads GAGVSQSPSNKVTEKGKDVELRCDPISGHTALYWYRQSLGQGLEFLIYFQGNSAPDKSGLPSDRFSAERTGGSVSTLTIQRTQQEDSAVYLCASSLSGGGHNEQFFGPGTRLTVL.

The rearrangement uses TRBV19 and TRBJ2-3, with TRBD1 matching 9 bases. Germline V lookup: CDR1 LNHDA, CDR2 SQIVND (reference sequence). Trimming took 9 bases from V and 3 from J; bases not matched to a gene: 10. The CDR3 contains 15 residues. The DNA for the CDR3 is TGTGCCAGCAATCCGGGACAGGGACGGACAGATACGCAGTATTTT. This translates into CASNPGQGRTDTQYF.

The chain carries TRBV28 and TRBJ1-5; D may be TRBD1 (6 bases). Per germline, CDR1 MDHEN and CDR2 SYDVKM. CDR3 size: 15 residues. The V and J ends lost 6 bases and 0 bases respectively, with 12 bases between them. In nucleotides, the CDR3 is TGTGCCAGCAGATTTGACAGGAATAGCAATCAGCCCCAGCATTTT. It is translated as CASRFDRNSNQPQHF.

V and J are TRBV7-2 and TRBJ1-5; TRBD1 is a possible D gene (6 bases). Trimming shortened V by 1 base and J by 7 bases, and 11 bases separated the two germline ends. The CDR3 runs 14 residues. Germline values: CDR1 SGHTA, CDR2 FQGNSA. CDR3 nucleotides: TGTGCCAGCAGCTTAGGGCCAGGGGAACAGCCCCAGCATTTT. It is translated as CASSLGPGEQPQHF.

This clone was seen only a few times. J is TRBJ1-5 and V is TRBV4-1; 12 bases align to TRBD1. This CDR3 has 16 residues. J was trimmed by 8 bases and V by 3 bases; bases with no gene match: 8. Germline V gives CDR1 MGHRA, CDR2 YSYEKL. CDR3: CASSQAGTGGGEPQHF. Here the CDR3 DNA reads TGCGCCAGCAGCCAGGCCGGGACAGGGGGCGGAGAGCCCCAGCATTTT.

This chain connects TRBV4-2 to TRBJ1-3; a weak D match, TRBD1 (6 bases). This CDR3 is 16 amino acids long. Deletions cut 1 base from V and 2 bases from J, with 12 bases between. The V gene's germline CDR1 is LGHNA and CDR2 YNFKEQ. The CDR3 nucleotides read TGTGCCAGCAGCCAAGGGGACTACAGGGCTGGAAACACCATATATTTT. As protein: CASSQGDYRAGNTIYF.

This chain uses TRBV20-1 with TRBJ2-1; the D is unclear. Deletions cut 3 bases from V and 7 bases from J, with 7 bases between. The CDR3 runs 11 residues. Germline CDR1 DFQATT, CDR2 SNEGSKA (reference sequence). The CDR3 reads CSASPLNEQFF. The DNA for the CDR3 is TGCAGTGCTAGCCCACTGAATGAGCAGTTCTTC.

This clone was detected only a few times. This rearrangement joins TRBV5-5 to TRBJ2-7; a possible D gene is TRBD2 (5 bases). V was shortened by 2 bases and J by 0 bases, with 9 bases between the two germline ends. Germline V lookup: CDR1 SGHKS, CDR2 YYEKEE (reference sequence). The CDR3 runs to 14 residues. Here the CDR3 DNA reads TGTGCCAGCAGCTTCGGCGCGGGCTCCTACGAGCAGTACTTC. Translating gives CASSFGAGSYEQYF.